The clone carrying this T cell receptor (beta chain) was found once. Its antigen is unidentified. V lost 6 bases and J 8 bases, leaving 11 bases between the germline ends. The CDR3 sequence is 12 residues long. Germline CDR1 and CDR2: MNHNY and SVGAGI (reference sequence). PCR employed 60 Vbeta and 13 Jbeta primers. In the source study's methods: In a later analysis, approximately 80 million unique TCR beta chains included roughly 11 million shared by two or more donors. Data came from immunoSEQ multiplex PCR; TCRdb stores just in-frame clones and leaves some out. V, J and clone size are taken as reported in that table, and D and trimming were inferred from the DNA itself. There are roughly 150,000 clones in the sample; over 60% occur only once, and under 3% lies in the top ten. This sample is part of a study of cytomegalovirus exposure and HLA in healthy donors. Whole-study context: Ancestry clustering placed roughly four fifths of more than 350 genotyped donors in the Caucasian-associated cluster. Regarding the study as a whole: The majority of CMV-associated TCR beta chains were reported as apparently HLA-restricted in a later analysis. The records held CMV serostatus as the only immune exposure information.

The rearrangement links TRBV6-6 to TRBJ1-5, with D uncertain. The sample was PBMCs. The source of this sequence is a woman between 25 and 40 years old in good health and CMV-seropositive. CDR3 loop: CASSLPGEPQHF. DNA of the CDR3: TGTGCCAGCAGCCTACCGGGAGAGCCCCAGCATTTT.